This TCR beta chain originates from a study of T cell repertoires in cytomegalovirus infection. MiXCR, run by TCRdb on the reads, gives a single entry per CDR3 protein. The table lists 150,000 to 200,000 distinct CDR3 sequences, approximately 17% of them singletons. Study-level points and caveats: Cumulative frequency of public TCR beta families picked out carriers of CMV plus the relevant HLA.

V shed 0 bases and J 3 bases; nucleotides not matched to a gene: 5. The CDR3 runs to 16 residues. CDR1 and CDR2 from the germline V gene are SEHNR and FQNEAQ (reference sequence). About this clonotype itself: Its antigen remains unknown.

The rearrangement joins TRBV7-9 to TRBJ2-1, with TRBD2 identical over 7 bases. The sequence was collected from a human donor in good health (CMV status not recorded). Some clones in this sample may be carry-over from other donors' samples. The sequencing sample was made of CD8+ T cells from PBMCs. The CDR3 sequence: CASSLALAEFYNEQFF. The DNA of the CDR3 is TGTGCCAGCAGCTTAGCTCTAGCGGAGTTCTACAATGAGCAGTTCTTC. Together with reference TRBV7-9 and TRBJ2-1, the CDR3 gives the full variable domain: DTGVSQNPRHKITKRGQNVTFRCDPISEHNRLYWYRQTLGQGPEFLTYFQNEAQLEKSRLLSDRFSAERPKGSFSTLEIQRTEQGDSAMYLCASSLALAEFYNEQFFGPGTRLTVL.